This TCR beta chain was captured in a study of blood T cell repertoires in COVID-19. The wider study: COVID-19 samples collected from the United States, Italy and Spain covered acute and convalescent phases. In each case, the material was cDNA or gDNA derived from T cells, B-cell-depleted T cells, or PBMCs.

Two negative PCRs, clearance, or symptom resolution were required of recovered Cohort 3 donors. The CDR3 is 14 amino acids. With 4 bases clipped from V and 7 bases from J, the junction kept 6 bases outside the gene matches. The germline gives CDR1 LGHNT, CDR2 FRNRAP. Source study methods: Researchers report that nucleated cell counts were estimated from reference gene primer amplification. Sequencing was performed with immunoSEQ multiplex PCR; in TCRdb, only in-frame clones are kept and a portion is missing. The DNA gave D and trimming, while V, J and clone size come from that table. Altogether roughly 280,000 clones are present, nearly 90% being singletons, with the ten largest covering approximately 2%.

The TCR comes from a woman aged 55-70 years who had recovered from COVID-19. Sequencing was done on a sample of PBMCs or T cells enriched from blood (not recorded which). The chain recombines TRBV12-5 with TRBJ2-1; the match to TRBD2 covers 8 bases. The CDR3 is CASGSQVAGNEQFF. CDR3 coding DNA: TGTGCTAGTGGTTCCCAAGTAGCGGGGAATGAGCAGTTCTTC. Using reference TRBV12-5 and TRBJ2-1 for the parts outside the CDR3, the full variable domain is DARVTQTPRHKVTEMGQEVTMRCQPILGHNTVFWYRQTMMQGLELLAYFRNRAPLDDSGMPKDRFSAEMPDATLATLKIQPSEPRDSAVYFCASGSQVAGNEQFFGPGTRLTVL.